Shown below are 6 T cell receptor beta chains from a single sample sequenced in a study of T cell repertoires in cytomegalovirus infection. MiXCR, run by TCRdb on the reads, gives a single entry per CDR3 protein. The table records 150,000 to 200,000 distinct CDR3 sequences, 28% of them present only once. The sequenced sample consisted of PBMCs. All receptors come from a human donor in good health (CMV status not recorded). Some clones in this sample may be carry-over from other donors' samples.

The chain recombines TRBV5-6 with TRBJ2-7, with D possibly called TRBD1 or TRBD2 (5 bases each). Germline assignment: CDR1 SGHDT and CDR2 YYEEEE. Trimming took off 3 bases at V and 7 bases at J, with 26 bases between the two ends. The CDR3 sequence is 17 residues long. CDR3 region: CASSSGHPGRTNWEQYF. The CDR3 DNA is TGTGCCAGCAGCTCAGGACACCCGGGACGGACGAATTGGGAGCAGTACTTC.

In this sample, this clonotype turned up a few times. V and J are TRBV7-2 and TRBJ2-3; TRBD1 aligns across 10 bases. This CDR3 spans 17 amino acids. Germline V gene sequence: CDR1 SGHTA, CDR2 FQGNSA. The trim removed 5 bases at V and 2 bases at J, leaving 10 bases unmatched. Here the CDR3 DNA reads TGTGCCAGCAGCCGTGGACAGGGGGGAACCTTCACAGATACGCAGTATTTT. This gives the protein CASSRGQGGTFTDTQYF.

The chain joins TRBV20-1 to TRBJ1-1; no firm D call. This CDR3 region has 11 residues. CDR1 DFQATT and CDR2 SNEGSKA come from the germline V gene (reference sequence). The V and J ends lost 2 bases and 6 bases respectively, with 7 bases between them. The CDR3 reads CSARNGPEAFF. The CDR3 nucleotides read TGCAGTGCTAGAAACGGCCCTGAAGCTTTCTTT.

This clonotype came up a few times. The chain links TRBV7-9 to TRBJ1-1, with TRBD1 matching 8 bases. CDR1 and CDR2 from the germline V gene are SEHNR and FQNEAQ (reference sequence). This CDR3 contains 14 residues. V was clipped by 5 bases and J by 3 bases; unmatched bases: 5. The CDR3 loop reads CASSRQGSDTEAFF. CDR3 coding DNA: TGTGCCAGCAGCCGACAGGGGTCCGACACTGAAGCTTTCTTT. Based on the CDR3 plus reference TRBV7-9 and TRBJ1-1, the full variable domain is DTGVSQNPRHKITKRGQNVTFRCDPISEHNRLYWYRQTLGQGPEFLTYFQNEAQLEKSRLLSDRFSAERPKGSFSTLEIQRTEQGDSAMYLCASSRQGSDTEAFFGQGTRLTVV.

This sequence joins TRBV3-1 and TRBJ2-2; 8 bases line up with TRBD2. Germline lookup yields CDR1 LGHDT and CDR2 YNNKEL (reference sequence). The trim removed 4 bases at V and 6 bases at J, leaving 16 bases unmatched. This CDR3 has 18 residues. The CDR3 nucleotides read TGTGCCAGCAGCCGCTCTATGCCAGCGGGGGAAGTCTCCGGGGAGCTGTTTTTT. Its translation: CASSRSMPAGEVSGELFF.

V is TRBV11-3 and J is TRBJ2-1; D unclear. The CDR3 consists of 13 residues. Germline-derived CDR1 and CDR2 are SGHNT and YENEEA. Trimming took 1 base from V and 7 from J, leaving 8 bases between them. CDR3 loop: CASSLGTENEQFF. The CDR3 DNA follows: TGTGCCAGCAGCTTAGGGACGGAGAATGAGCAGTTCTTC.